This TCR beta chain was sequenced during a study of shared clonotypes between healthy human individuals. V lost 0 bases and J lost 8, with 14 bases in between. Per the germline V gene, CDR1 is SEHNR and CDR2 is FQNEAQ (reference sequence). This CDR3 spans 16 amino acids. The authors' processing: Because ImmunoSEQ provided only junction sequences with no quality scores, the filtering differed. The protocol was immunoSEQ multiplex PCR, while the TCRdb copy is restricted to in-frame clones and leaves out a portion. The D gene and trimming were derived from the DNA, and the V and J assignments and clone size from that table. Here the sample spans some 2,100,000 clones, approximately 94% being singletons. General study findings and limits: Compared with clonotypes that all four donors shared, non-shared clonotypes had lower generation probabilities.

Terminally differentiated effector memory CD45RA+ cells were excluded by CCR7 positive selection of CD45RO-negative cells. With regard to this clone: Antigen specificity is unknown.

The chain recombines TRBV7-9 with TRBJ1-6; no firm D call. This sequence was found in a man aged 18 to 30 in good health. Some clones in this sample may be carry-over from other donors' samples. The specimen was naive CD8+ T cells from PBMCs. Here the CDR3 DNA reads TGTGCCAGCAGCTTAGCCTCTTCTCGAGAGGATTCACCCCTCCACTTT. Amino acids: CASSLASSREDSPLHF.